One and the same sample provided the 30 T cell receptor beta chains below, sequenced in a study of blood T cell repertoires in COVID-19. The table came from immunoSEQ multiplex PCR; TCRdb's copy has only in-frame clones and leaves some out. The sample lists over 150,000 clones, about four fifths occurring once. The sequencing sample was made of peripheral blood. The receptors here all came from a woman over 75 with COVID-19, enrolled during active disease.

This sequence joins TRBV19 and TRBJ2-6; D is unresolved. The CDR3 runs to 16 residues. Germline V lookup: CDR1 LNHDA, CDR2 SQIVND (reference sequence). V was trimmed by 5 bases and J by 0 bases, leaving 11 bases between them. CDR3 in DNA: TGTGCCAGTAGTTTCATTTCCGGCTCTGGGGCCAACGTCCTGACTTTC. Its translation is CASSFISGSGANVLTF.

The chain joins TRBV3-1 (or the pseudogene TRBV3-2) to TRBJ1-2; 7 bases fit TRBD1. The CDR3 is made up of 13 amino acids. The V gene's germline CDR1 is LGHDT and CDR2 YNNKEL (reference sequence). V trimming: 4 bases; J trimming: 5 bases; junction bases outside the gene matches: 4. The CDR3 DNA follows: TGTGCCAGCAGCCCCGAGGGGGCATATGGCTACACCTTC. Translating gives CASSPEGAYGYTF.

This clone was seen just once. The chain employs TRBV6-2 or TRBV6-3 and TRBJ1-5; a possible D gene is TRBD1 (6 bases). V was clipped by 6 bases and J by 5 bases, with 11 bases between them. The CDR3 contains 13 residues. Germline assignment: CDR1 MNHEY and CDR2 SVGEGT. The CDR3 region has the DNA TGTGCCAGCAGCTTACAGGGACATCAGCCCCAGCATTTT. Its protein product is CASSLQGHQPQHF.

The chain carries TRBV28 and TRBJ2-4; the D gene is possibly TRBD2 (7 bases). The CDR3 spans 17 residues. Trimming pared 11 bases from V and 0 bases from J, leaving 23 bases between. Germline V gene data show CDR1 as MDHEN and CDR2 as SYDVKM. The CDR3 DNA reads as TGTGCCGCCAAAGAAGGGGGGGATGGTGGAGCCAAAAACATTCAGTACTTC. It specifies CAAKEGGDGGAKNIQYF.

V and J are TRBV19 and TRBJ1-6; D is unresolved. This CDR3 contains 13 residues. Germline assignment: CDR1 LNHDA and CDR2 SQIVND (reference sequence). Trimming removed 7 bases at V and 4 bases at J, with 8 bases between. The CDR3 sequence is CASKEVYNSPLHF. CDR3 in DNA: TGTGCCAGTAAGGAGGTATATAATTCACCCCTCCACTTT.

This clone was observed a few times. CDR3 nucleotide sequence: TGCAGTGCTAGTATTTTGGACAAGAGGTATGGCTACACCTTC. Translating gives CSASILDKRYGYTF. This sequence joins TRBV20-1 and TRBJ1-2; perhaps TRBD1 as D (5 bases). The ends were cut back, 3 bases at V and 5 bases at J, with 16 bases in the middle. The CDR3 has 14 amino acids. Per the germline V gene, CDR1 is DFQATT and CDR2 is SNEGSKA (reference sequence).

V is TRBV6-2 or TRBV6-3 and J is TRBJ1-5; D is undetermined. Trimming left V 5 bases short and J 2 bases short, with 13 bases between. Germline CDR1 and CDR2: MNHEY and SVGEGT. CDR3 size: 15 residues. CDR3 bases: TGTGCCAGCAGTCCCCGAGGAAGAGGCAATCAGCCCCAGCATTTT. Translated: CASSPRGRGNQPQHF.

This sequence joins TRBV6-1 and TRBJ1-6; a possible D gene is TRBD1 (5 bases). This CDR3 is built from 16 residues. Germline V gives CDR1 MNHNS, CDR2 SASEGT. V was shortened by 2 bases and J by 7 bases, with 15 bases between the two germline ends. The CDR3 is CASSEIGGVGNSPLHF. For the CDR3, the DNA is TGTGCCAGCAGTGAAATCGGAGGGGTAGGGAATTCACCCCTCCACTTT.

The V and J genes are TRBV11-3 and TRBJ2-1, with TRBD1 identical over 8 bases. CDR1 and CDR2 from the germline V gene are SGHNT and YENEEA. CDR3 length equals 16 residues. V was pared by 0 bases and J by 0 bases, with 1 base of the junction left unmatched. The CDR3 here is CASSLETGGSYNEQFF. CDR3 bases: TGTGCCAGCAGCTTAGAAACAGGGGGCTCCTACAATGAGCAGTTCTTC.

This clone appeared once. V usage is TRBV3-1 (or the pseudogene TRBV3-2) and J usage is TRBJ2-5; D may be TRBD1 (6 bases). V was clipped by 5 bases and J by 5 bases, with 9 bases between them. In germline, CDR1 is LGHDT, CDR2 YNNKEL (reference sequence). CDR3 length equals 12 residues. CDR3 loop: CASSGGGETQYF. The CDR3 nucleotides are TGTGCCAGCAGCGGGGGCGGGGAGACCCAGTACTTC.

The rearrangement links TRBV10-3 to TRBJ2-3, with TRBD2 matching over 8 bases. Germline CDR1 reads ENHRY; CDR2 reads SYGVKD. The CDR3 length is 13 residues. V was clipped by 4 bases and J by 3 bases; unmatched bases: 0. In DNA, the CDR3 is TGTGCCATCAGTGCGGGGGGGACAGATACGCAGTATTTT. It codes for CAISAGGTDTQYF.

The chain couples TRBV6-5 to TRBJ1-2; no reliable D call. The CDR3 is 13 amino acids. V was shortened by 4 bases and J by 4 bases, with 10 bases between the two germline ends. Germline lookup yields CDR1 MNHEY and CDR2 SVGAGI. In DNA, the CDR3 is TGTGCCAGCAGTTCCGGGGATGGCTATGGCTACACCTTC. It yields the protein CASSSGDGYGYTF.

The chain carries TRBV6-5 and TRBJ2-2, with TRBD1 as a possible D gene (5 bases). V lost 6 bases and J lost 3, with 11 bases in between. Germline V gene data show CDR1 as MNHEY and CDR2 as SVGAGI. The CDR3 has 14 amino acids. The CDR3 nucleotides are TGTGCCAGCAGCCGAGACAGCTACACCGGGGAGCTGTTTTTT. Translated: CASSRDSYTGELFF.

This clone came up a few times. The rearrangement joins TRBV5-1 to TRBJ1-2; 7 nucleotides match TRBD1. Germline assignment: CDR1 SGHRS and CDR2 YFSETQ. V gave up 4 bases and J gave up 5 bases; unmatched junction bases: 5. The CDR3 length is 13 residues. CDR3 in amino acids: CASSPWDRYGYTF. For the CDR3, the DNA is TGCGCCAGCAGCCCCTGGGACAGATATGGCTACACCTTC.

This chain links TRBV11-2 with TRBJ1-2, with 7 bases aligning to TRBD1. This CDR3 has 14 amino acids. Germline V lookup: CDR1 SGHAT, CDR2 FQNNGV. V lost 6 bases, J lost 4 bases, and 8 bases stayed unmatched. The DNA of the CDR3 is TGTGCCAGCAGTCGACAGGGCGGACGCTATGGCTACACCTTC. Protein product: CASSRQGGRYGYTF.

The chain employs TRBV5-4 and TRBJ2-1; D might be TRBD2 (5 bases). The CDR3 extends over 14 amino acids. Between the trimmed V and J ends, which lost 3 bases and 9 bases, there was a span of 16 bases. CDR1 is SGHNT and CDR2 is YYREEE in the germline V gene (reference sequence). CDR3 nucleotides: TGTGCCAGCAGCTGGGCGGGTCGGTTGGGTGAGCAGTTCTTC. Amino acids: CASSWAGRLGEQFF.

This clone was detected only a few times. V usage is TRBV2 and J usage is TRBJ2-7; no reliable D call. The CDR3 is made up of 14 amino acids. Germline CDR1 SNHLY, CDR2 FYNNEI. Trimming removed 2 bases at V and 2 bases at J, with 10 bases between. The CDR3 region is CASSESEIPYEQYF. The CDR3 nucleotides read TGTGCCAGCAGTGAATCGGAGATTCCCTACGAGCAGTACTTC.

DNA for the CDR3: TGTGCCAGCAGTACAGGTAGCTCCTATAATTCACCCCTCCACTTT. Its translation is CASSTGSSYNSPLHF. V is TRBV2 and J is TRBJ1-6; D is perhaps TRBD1 (5 bases). CDR3 length: 15 amino acids. Germline V gene data show CDR1 as SNHLY and CDR2 as FYNNEI. Between the trimmed V and J ends, which lost 5 bases and 0 bases, there was a span of 8 bases.

The genes are TRBV24-1 and TRBJ1-5; tentatively, D is TRBD1 (6 bases). Trimming shortened V by 10 bases and J by 0 bases, and 9 bases separated the two germline ends. The CDR3 runs to 13 residues. Germline CDR1 is KGHDR and CDR2 is SFDVKD. The CDR3 nucleotides are TGTGCCACTAGACAGGATAGCAATCAGCCCCAGCATTTT. Translation gives CATRQDSNQPQHF.

V and J are TRBV28 and TRBJ1-4; D is unresolved. Germline CDR1 MDHEN, CDR2 SYDVKM. V was clipped by 3 bases and J by 1 base, with 9 bases between them. CDR3 length equals 15 residues. The CDR3 region has the DNA TGTGCCAGCAGTTTCAGGATGGGAACTAATGAAAAACTGTTTTTT. Its protein is CASSFRMGTNEKLFF.

V and J are TRBV4-3 and TRBJ1-5; 7 bases match TRBD1. Trimming cost V 1 base and J 6 bases; bases outside gene matches: 15. The germline V gene encodes CDR1 LGHNA and CDR2 YSLEER. This CDR3 region has 18 residues. The CDR3 DNA reads TGCGCCAGCAGCCAAGGGCTGGAACAGGGGAATAGATTTCAGCCCCAGCATTTT. Its protein product is CASSQGLEQGNRFQPQHF.

The chain carries TRBV2 and TRBJ2-1, with D maybe TRBD1 (6 bases). Trimming took 7 bases from V and 4 from J, leaving 14 bases between them. Germline CDR1 and CDR2: SNHLY and FYNNEI. The CDR3 consists of 14 residues. The CDR3 sequence: CASMAQGTYNEQFF. The DNA of the CDR3 is TGTGCCAGCATGGCACAGGGAACTTACAATGAGCAGTTCTTC.

A few counts support this clone. The gene calls are TRBV3-1 (or the pseudogene TRBV3-2) and TRBJ1-2, with 9 positions matching TRBD1. This CDR3 region has 13 residues. J was trimmed by 6 bases and V by 4 bases; bases with no gene match: 3. Germline loops: CDR1 LGHDT, CDR2 YNNKEL (reference sequence). As DNA, the CDR3 is TGTGCCAGCAGCCCAGGGACAGGGAATGGCTACACCTTC. Translating gives CASSPGTGNGYTF.

V is TRBV25-1 and J is TRBJ1-3; D ambiguous. Per the germline V gene, CDR1 is MGHDK and CDR2 is SYGVNS. The CDR3 extends over 14 amino acids. Trimming left V 5 bases short and J 0 bases short, with 8 bases between. This chain's CDR3 is CASSISGSGNTIYF. The CDR3 nucleotides read TGTGCCAGCAGTATCTCAGGCTCTGGAAACACCATATATTTT.

The chain links TRBV9 to TRBJ1-2; D unclear. The CDR3 is 14 amino acids. V dropped 4 bases and J dropped 11 bases, with 21 bases sitting between them. Germline V lookup: CDR1 SGDLS, CDR2 YYNGEE. This CDR3 is CASSPRGTARRYTF. The CDR3 coding sequence is TGTGCCAGCAGCCCGAGAGGAACCGCTCGGAGATACACCTTC. The variable domain in full, with the rest retrieved from reference TRBV9 and TRBJ1-2, is DSGVTQTPKHLITATGQRVTLRCSPRSGDLSVYWYQQSLDQGLQFLIQYYNGEERAKGNILERFSAQQFPDLHSELNLSSLELGDSALYFCASSPRGTARRYTFGSGTRLTVV.

The chain has TRBV19 and TRBJ1-6, with 7 nucleotides matching TRBD1. Germline V lookup: CDR1 LNHDA, CDR2 SQIVND (reference sequence). J gave up 5 bases and V 3 bases, and 1 base lay outside the gene matches. The CDR3 loop spans 14 amino acids. CDR3 protein: CASSMGQNNSPLHF. The CDR3 DNA reads as TGTGCCAGTAGTATGGGACAGAATAATTCACCCCTCCACTTT.

This sequence joins TRBV7-9 and TRBJ1-1; possible D gene TRBD1, 5 bases. The V gene lost 4 bases and the J gene lost 4 bases, with 13 bases spanning the gap. The germline gives CDR1 SEHNR, CDR2 FQNEAQ (reference sequence). CDR3 length: 14 residues. The CDR3 sequence: CASSSRAGPTEAFF. CDR3 DNA sequence: TGTGCCAGCAGCTCCCGTGCGGGGCCCACTGAAGCTTTCTTT.

This clone has a single count. V is TRBV7-2 and J is TRBJ2-1; the match to TRBD1 covers 10 bases. Germline V gene data show CDR1 as SGHTA and CDR2 as FQGNSA. J gave up 8 bases and V 10 bases, and 14 bases lay outside the gene matches. This CDR3 region has 15 residues. CDR3 amino acids: CATRPGQGNIHEQFF. Written as DNA, the CDR3 is TGTGCCACCCGACCGGGACAGGGGAATATCCATGAGCAGTTCTTC.

This chain links TRBV4-1 with TRBJ1-6, with D unresolved. Trimming left V 0 bases short and J 16 bases short, with 13 bases between. There are 13 residues in the CDR3. CDR1 and CDR2 from the germline V gene are MGHRA and YSYEKL. This chain's CDR3 is CASSQDESGVLHF. In DNA form, the CDR3 reads TGCGCCAGCAGCCAAGACGAGAGTGGTGTACTCCACTTT.

The V gene is TRBV6-1, the J gene TRBJ2-7; D remains unclear. This CDR3 region has 14 residues. The V gene's germline CDR1 is MNHNS and CDR2 SASEGT. V lost 3 bases to trimming and J lost 2 bases, with 11 bases between them. The CDR3, as DNA: TGTGCCAGCAGTGAGGGCCCCGGCCCCTACGAGCAGTACTTC. Its protein product is CASSEGPGPYEQYF.